Below, 26 T cell receptor beta chains from the same sample are listed, as sequenced in a study of spatial heterogeneity in lung cancer. Time point: sample taken at primary tumor resection. Whole RNA was taken from tumor, nontumor lung or frozen PBMC; it was then sequenced unsorted. TCRdb used MiXCR to reprocess the 5' RACE reads, holding one entry per CDR3 protein. The sample gives roughly 48,000 distinct CDR3 sequences, approximately 5.7% of which show up once; 11% is in the top ten. The sample in question was PBMCs, obtained at surgery. The receptors here all came from a male donor with early-stage non-small cell lung cancer.

Ten or more counts support this clonotype. V is TRBV6-2 or TRBV6-3 and J is TRBJ2-1; no definite D call. The CDR3 covers 14 residues. The germline gives CDR1 MNHEY, CDR2 SVGEGT. Between the trimmed V and J ends, which lost 2 bases and 2 bases, there was a span of 7 bases. CDR3 residues: CASSYTQTYNEQFF. The CDR3 coding sequence is TGTGCCAGCAGTTACACCCAAACCTACAATGAGCAGTTCTTC.

This clonotype occurred many times. The chain couples TRBV12-3 or TRBV12-4 to TRBJ1-1; D remains unclear. The V gene lost 2 bases and the J gene lost 0 bases, with 10 bases spanning the gap. The CDR3 is 15 amino acids. The CDR3 coding sequence is TGTGCCAGCAGTTTAATGGGTACGCTGAACACTGAAGCTTTCTTT. Amino acids: CASSLMGTLNTEAFF.

This clonotype occurred many times. The J gene is TRBJ1-2, the V gene TRBV7-9, with 8 bases aligning to TRBD1. The CDR3 loop spans 15 amino acids. Germline values: CDR1 SEHNR, CDR2 FQNEAQ (reference sequence). Trimming removed 5 bases from V and 5 bases from J; junction bases left unmatched: 10. The CDR3 nucleotides read TGTGCCAGCAGCACAACAGGGGGTACACTTTATGGCTACACCTTC. It specifies CASSTTGGTLYGYTF.

This clonotype was seen more than once but under ten times. V is TRBV7-2 and J is TRBJ1-3, with D possibly being TRBD1 (6 bases). The CDR3 contains 15 residues. Germline lookup yields CDR1 SGHTA and CDR2 FQGNSA. V shed 5 bases and J shed 0 bases, with 11 bases lying between them. CDR3: CASSQDSPSGNTIYF. For the CDR3, the DNA is TGTGCCAGCAGCCAGGACAGTCCCTCTGGAAACACCATATATTTT.

This sequence joins TRBV4-1 and TRBJ2-7, with TRBD1 identical over 10 bases. V shed 4 bases, J shed 2 bases, and the junction held 2 bases outside the gene matches. CDR3 size: 14 residues. The germline V gene has CDR1 MGHRA and CDR2 YSYEKL. CDR3 in amino acids: CASSRTGGTYEQYF. The CDR3 DNA follows: TGCGCCAGCAGCCGGACAGGGGGGACCTACGAGCAGTACTTC.

The chain links TRBV9 to TRBJ2-3; D gene uncertain. Trimming shortened V by 0 bases and J by 1 base, and 12 bases separated the two germline ends. CDR1 and CDR2 from the germline V gene are SGDLS and YYNGEE. The CDR3 consists of 16 residues. In nucleotides, the CDR3 is TGTGCCAGCAGCGTAGAAATGGGTGGTGGCACAGATACGCAGTATTTT. It specifies CASSVEMGGGTDTQYF.

There are many counts of this clonotype. The J gene is TRBJ2-3, the V gene TRBV20-1, with 9 bases lining up with TRBD1. Trimming at V came to 0 bases and at J to 4 bases, leaving 5 bases not matched to a gene. The CDR3 consists of 15 residues. Germline CDR1 DFQATT, CDR2 SNEGSKA (reference sequence). The DNA of the CDR3 is TGCAGTGCTAGAGATCCGGGACAGGGCTCAGATACGCAGTATTTT. This translates into CSARDPGQGSDTQYF.

This clonotype came up many times. The V gene is TRBV12-3 or TRBV12-4, the J gene TRBJ2-1; 14 nucleotides align to TRBD2. This CDR3 contains 20 residues. V lost 6 bases to trimming and J lost 1 base; unmatched junction nucleotides: 14. CDR3 protein: CASSLLLTSGRAGSYNEQFF. In DNA, the CDR3 is TGTGCCAGCAGCCTCCTCCTGACTAGCGGGAGGGCCGGGTCCTACAATGAGCAGTTCTTC.

There are many counts of this clonotype. J is TRBJ1-4 and V is TRBV11-2, with 9 bases lining up with TRBD1. This CDR3 has 15 residues. Germline loops: CDR1 SGHAT, CDR2 FQNNGV. After removal of 4 bases from V and 7 bases from J, the junction contained 7 bases not matched to a gene. DNA of the CDR3: TGTGCCAGCAGCTCTGCCGGGACAGGGTCTGAAAAACTGTTTTTT. This translates into CASSSAGTGSEKLFF. Full variable domain (remainder filled in from reference TRBV11-2 and TRBJ1-4): EAGVAQSPRYKIIEKRQSVAFWCNPISGHATLYWYQQILGQGPKLLIQFQNNGVVDDSQLPKDRFSAERLKGVDSTLKIQPAKLEDSAVYLCASSSAGTGSEKLFFGSGTQLSVL.

The sample holds many counts of this clonotype. This chain links TRBV5-1 with TRBJ2-3, with D tentatively TRBD1 or TRBD2 (5 bases each). From germline, CDR1 is SGHRS and CDR2 YFSETQ. The CDR3 length is 16 residues. V gave up 4 bases and J gave up 6 bases, with 21 bases separating them. The CDR3 reads CASSQARGPSGDTQYF. DNA for the CDR3: TGCGCCAGCAGCCAAGCCCGGGGCCCAAGTGGGGATACGCAGTATTTT. Variable domain in full (rest from reference TRBV5-1 and TRBJ2-3): KAGVTQTPRYLIKTRGQQVTLSCSPISGHRSVSWYQQTPGQGLQFLFEYFSETQRNKGNFPGRFSGRQFSNSRSEMNVSTLELGDSALYLCASSQARGPSGDTQYFGPGTRLTVL.

This clonotype has at least ten counts. The chain employs TRBV7-2 and TRBJ2-5; D not certain. The germline CDR1 and CDR2 sequences are SGHTA and FQGNSA. Trimming took 5 bases from V and 5 from J, leaving 9 bases between them. The CDR3 is 12 amino acids. The chain's CDR3 is CASSGPGETQYF. In DNA, the CDR3 is TGTGCCAGCAGCGGGCCTGGGGAGACCCAGTACTTC.

A few counts support this clonotype. The chain employs TRBV20-1 and TRBJ2-1; TRBD2 matches 10 bases. V lost 0 bases to trimming and J lost 8 bases; unmatched junction nucleotides: 7. The CDR3 loop spans 15 amino acids. The V gene's germline CDR1 is DFQATT and CDR2 SNEGSKA (reference sequence). CDR3 loop: CSARETGTSDDEQFF. The CDR3 DNA reads TGCAGTGCTAGAGAAACCGGGACTAGCGACGATGAGCAGTTCTTC.

This clonotype was observed many times. This chain joins TRBV28 and TRBJ2-7; the D is unclear. CDR1 and CDR2 (germline): MDHEN, SYDVKM. This CDR3 has 14 residues. The V gene lost 6 bases and the J gene lost 4 bases, with 16 bases spanning the gap. CDR3 bases: TGTGCCAGCAGCCAGAAGGGTGTTAGGTACGAGCAGTACTTC. Its protein product is CASSQKGVRYEQYF.

In its sample, this clonotype was seen many times. CDR3 DNA sequence: TGTGCCAGCAGCCAAGTGGTGCAGGGTAAAGCGCAGTACTTC. Its translation is CASSQVVQGKAQYF. The rearrangement uses TRBV14 and TRBJ2-7, with D perhaps TRBD1 (5 bases). V lost 1 base and J lost 9, with 16 bases in between. Germline V gene lookup returns CDR1 SGHDN and CDR2 FVKESK. The length of the CDR3 is 14 residues.

This clonotype was seen only a few times. This chain uses TRBV11-3 with TRBJ2-5, with D possibly TRBD1 on 6 matching bases. The V gene's germline CDR1 is SGHNT and CDR2 YENEEA. This CDR3 comprises 15 residues. The ends were cut back, 5 bases at V and 5 bases at J, with 18 bases in the middle. CDR3 sequence (DNA): TGTGCCAGCAGCACCCGGACAGATGGAAGGGAGACCCAGTACTTC. The encoded protein is CASSTRTDGRETQYF. Full variable domain (remainder filled in from reference TRBV11-3 and TRBJ2-5): EAGVVQSPRYKIIEKKQPVAFWCNPISGHNTLYWYLQNLGQGPELLIRYENEEAVDDSQLPKDRFSAERLKGVDSTLKIQPAELGDSAVYLCASSTRTDGRETQYFGPGTRLLVL.

This sequence joins TRBV2 and TRBJ2-2; D might be TRBD1 or TRBD2, each matching 5 bases. This CDR3 has 15 amino acids. The V end lost 8 bases, the J end lost 4 bases, and 17 bases lay between the germline ends. Germline CDR1 is SNHLY and CDR2 is FYNNEI. The CDR3 DNA follows: TGTGCCAGCGGGAGTAGCAGGGCAAGCACCGGGGAGCTGTTTTTT. Protein product: CASGSSRASTGELFF.

In its sample, this clonotype was seen many times. This chain links TRBV3-1 with TRBJ2-1; 7 bases agree with TRBD2. The CDR3 is made up of 17 amino acids. Germline lookup yields CDR1 LGHDT and CDR2 YNNKEL (reference sequence). V was clipped by 0 bases and J by 5 bases; unmatched bases: 10. The CDR3 loop reads CASSQDEWQGGDNEQFF. DNA of the CDR3: TGTGCCAGCAGCCAAGATGAATGGCAGGGAGGGGACAATGAGCAGTTCTTC.

This clonotype has just a few counts. The chain has TRBV10-3 and TRBJ2-7; TRBD1 is a possible D gene (5 bases). V lost 2 bases, J lost 2 bases, and 10 bases lay in between. CDR1 and CDR2 (germline): ENHRY, SYGVKD. This CDR3 is 14 amino acids long. CDR3 sequence (DNA): TGTGCCATCAGTGAGAGGGCAGGGACCTACGAGCAGTACTTC. Its translation is CAISERAGTYEQYF.

At least ten counts were recorded for this clonotype. The chain is built from TRBV9 and TRBJ2-2; a weak D match, TRBD2 (9 bases). Germline values: CDR1 SGDLS, CDR2 YYNGEE. This CDR3 spans 19 amino acids. The V gene lost 4 bases and the J gene lost 0 bases, with 22 bases spanning the gap. The CDR3 loop is CASSLGASGTGANTGELFF. CDR3 bases: TGTGCCAGCAGCCTGGGGGCTAGCGGGACAGGAGCGAACACCGGGGAGCTGTTTTTT. The variable domain in full, completed from reference TRBV9 and TRBJ2-2, reads DSGVTQTPKHLITATGQRVTLRCSPRSGDLSVYWYQQSLDQGLQFLIQYYNGEERAKGNILERFSAQQFPDLHSELNLSSLELGDSALYFCASSLGASGTGANTGELFFGEGSRLTVL.

In this sample, this clonotype turned up many times. This chain joins TRBV6-5 and TRBJ2-7; 7 bases agree with TRBD1. Germline loops: CDR1 MNHEY, CDR2 SVGAGI. V trimming: 2 bases; J trimming: 7 bases; junction bases outside the gene matches: 11. The CDR3 is 15 residues long. The CDR3 region is CASSYVRQGVREQYF. The DNA for the CDR3 is TGTGCCAGCAGTTACGTTCGACAGGGCGTGAGGGAGCAGTACTTC.

This clonotype was counted many times. This chain connects TRBV6-6 to TRBJ2-3; 8 bases are shared with TRBD1. The V segment lost 0 bases and the J segment 10 bases; nucleotides outside the gene matches: 9. Germline V gives CDR1 MNHNY, CDR2 SVGAGI (reference sequence). The CDR3 is 15 residues long. The CDR3 DNA follows: TGTGCCAGCAGTTACTCGAGGCCGGGACAGGACCCGCAGTATTTT. It codes for CASSYSRPGQDPQYF.

This clonotype occurred many times. The V and J genes are TRBV4-2 and TRBJ2-1; 14 bases fit TRBD2. The J segment lost 8 bases and the V segment lost 0 bases, leaving 3 bases of the junction unmatched. The CDR3 loop spans 16 amino acids. Germline-derived CDR1 and CDR2 are LGHNA and YNFKEQ. The CDR3 is CASSQDEGLAGDEQFF. Written as DNA, the CDR3 is TGTGCCAGCAGCCAAGATGAGGGACTAGCGGGAGATGAGCAGTTCTTC.

The V gene is TRBV20-1, the J gene TRBJ2-4; D unresolved. V was pared by 7 bases and J by 12 bases, with 7 bases between. CDR1 is DFQATT and CDR2 is SNEGSKA in the germline V gene (reference sequence). This CDR3 has 8 amino acids. The CDR3 sequence: CSVGGQYF. DNA for the CDR3: TGCAGTGTAGGCGGTCAGTACTTC.

This clonotype has a count of ten or more. The chain combines TRBV3-1 with TRBJ2-5; 9 bases fit TRBD1. With 7 bases clipped from V and 4 bases from J, the junction kept 10 bases outside the gene matches. The CDR3 contains 15 residues. Germline values: CDR1 LGHDT, CDR2 YNNKEL (reference sequence). CDR3 bases: TGTGCCAGCACCTCCGGGACAGGGAGGCGAGAGACCCAGTACTTC. This sequence encodes CASTSGTGRRETQYF.

This clonotype was seen repeatedly, ten times or more. The chain carries TRBV7-7 and TRBJ1-4; tentative D call: TRBD1 (5 bases). Germline-derived CDR1 and CDR2 are SSHAT and FNYEAQ (reference sequence). CDR3 length equals 15 residues. V gave up 1 base and J gave up 8 bases, with 14 bases separating them. The CDR3 spells CASSLGAGLSEKLFF. In DNA, the CDR3 is TGTGCCAGCAGCTTAGGGGCAGGGCTCTCCGAAAAACTGTTTTTT.

In this sample, this clonotype turned up a few times. The rearrangement uses TRBV7-9 and TRBJ2-3, with 7 bases lining up with TRBD2. The CDR3 length is 16 residues. CDR1 is SEHNR, CDR2 FQNEAQ, per germline (reference sequence). V gave up 1 base and J gave up 2 bases; unmatched junction bases: 6. This CDR3 is CASSLGAGSFTDTQYF. As DNA, the CDR3 is TGTGCCAGCAGCTTAGGAGCGGGAAGTTTCACAGATACGCAGTATTTT. The complete variable domain, with remaining parts taken from reference TRBV7-9 and TRBJ2-3, reads DTGVSQNPRHKITKRGQNVTFRCDPISEHNRLYWYRQTLGQGPEFLTYFQNEAQLEKSRLLSDRFSAERPKGSFSTLEIQRTEQGDSAMYLCASSLGAGSFTDTQYFGPGTRLTVL.